This T cell receptor beta chain emerged from a study of technical replicates of blood from a few donors. Some clones are missing from TCRdb's copy, which holds only in-frame ones; the method was immunoSEQ multiplex PCR. This sample has roughly 85,000 clones, with around 94% found just once. V was pared by 10 bases and J by 3 bases, with 13 bases between. The CDR3 totals 13 residues. The germline CDR1 and CDR2 sequences are MDHEN and SYDVKM. This chain connects TRBV28 to TRBJ1-5; TRBD1 might be the D (6 bases). The origin of this receptor is a human donor in good health. The sample was T cells isolated from PBMCs. CDR3 sequence (DNA): TGTGCCATCCTGGGACAAGTCAATCAGCCCCAGCATTTT. It encodes CAILGQVNQPQHF.